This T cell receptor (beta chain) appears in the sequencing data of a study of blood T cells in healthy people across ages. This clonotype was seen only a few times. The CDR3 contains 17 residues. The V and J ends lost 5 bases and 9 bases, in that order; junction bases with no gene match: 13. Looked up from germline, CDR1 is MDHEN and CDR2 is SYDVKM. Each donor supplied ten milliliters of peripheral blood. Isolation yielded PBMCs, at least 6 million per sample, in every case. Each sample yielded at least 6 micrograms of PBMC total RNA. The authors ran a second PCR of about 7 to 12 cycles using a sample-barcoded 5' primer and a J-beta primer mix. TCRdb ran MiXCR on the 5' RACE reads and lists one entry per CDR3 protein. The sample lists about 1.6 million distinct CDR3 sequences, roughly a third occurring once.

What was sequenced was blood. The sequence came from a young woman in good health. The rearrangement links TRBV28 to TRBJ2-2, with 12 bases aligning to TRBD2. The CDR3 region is CASSPSGTSGLTRELFF. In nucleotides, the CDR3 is TGTGCCAGCAGTCCCTCCGGGACTAGCGGGCTAACCAGGGAGCTGTTTTTT.